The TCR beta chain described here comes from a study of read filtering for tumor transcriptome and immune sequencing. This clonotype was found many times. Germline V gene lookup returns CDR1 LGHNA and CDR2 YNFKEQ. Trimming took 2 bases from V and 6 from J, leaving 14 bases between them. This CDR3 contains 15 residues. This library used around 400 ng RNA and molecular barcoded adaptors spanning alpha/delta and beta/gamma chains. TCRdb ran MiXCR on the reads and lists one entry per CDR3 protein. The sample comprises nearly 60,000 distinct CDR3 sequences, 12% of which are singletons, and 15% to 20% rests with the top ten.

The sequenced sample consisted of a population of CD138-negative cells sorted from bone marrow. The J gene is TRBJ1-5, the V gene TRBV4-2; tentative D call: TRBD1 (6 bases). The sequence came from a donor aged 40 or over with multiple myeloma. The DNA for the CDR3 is TGTGCCAGCAGCCAACATAGGGGGGTAGGTCAGCCCCAGCATTTT. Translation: CASSQHRGVGQPQHF.